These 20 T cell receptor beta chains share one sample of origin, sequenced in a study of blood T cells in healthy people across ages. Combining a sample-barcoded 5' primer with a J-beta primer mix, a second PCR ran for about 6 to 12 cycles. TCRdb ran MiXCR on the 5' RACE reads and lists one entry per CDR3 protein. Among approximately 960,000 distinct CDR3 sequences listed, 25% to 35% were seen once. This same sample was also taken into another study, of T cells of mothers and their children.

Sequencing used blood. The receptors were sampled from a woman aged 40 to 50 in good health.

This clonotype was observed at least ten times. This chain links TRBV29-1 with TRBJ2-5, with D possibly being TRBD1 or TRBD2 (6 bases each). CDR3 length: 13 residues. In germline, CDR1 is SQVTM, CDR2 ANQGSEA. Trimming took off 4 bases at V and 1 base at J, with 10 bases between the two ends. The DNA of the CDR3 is TGCAGCGTTGTGAGGGGGGCCCAAGAGACCCAGTACTTC. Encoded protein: CSVVRGAQETQYF.

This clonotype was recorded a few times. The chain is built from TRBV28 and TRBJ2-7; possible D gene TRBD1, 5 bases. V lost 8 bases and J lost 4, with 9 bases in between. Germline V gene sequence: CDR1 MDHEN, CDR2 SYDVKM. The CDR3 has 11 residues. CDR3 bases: TGTGCCAGCCAAGACAGTTACGAGCAGTACTTC. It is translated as CASQDSYEQYF.

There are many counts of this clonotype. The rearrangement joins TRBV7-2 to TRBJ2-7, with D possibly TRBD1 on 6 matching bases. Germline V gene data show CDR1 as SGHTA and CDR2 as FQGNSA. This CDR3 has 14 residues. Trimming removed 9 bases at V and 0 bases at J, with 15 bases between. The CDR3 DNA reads TGTGCCAGTCAACAGGGTCCCTCCTCCTACGAGCAGTACTTC. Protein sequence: CASQQGPSSYEQYF.

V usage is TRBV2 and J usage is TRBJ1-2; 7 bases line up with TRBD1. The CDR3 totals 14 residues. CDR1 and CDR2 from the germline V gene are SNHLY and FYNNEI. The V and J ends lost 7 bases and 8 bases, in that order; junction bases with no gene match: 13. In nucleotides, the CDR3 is TGTGCCAGCACCGCGTTGACAGGGTGGAACGGCTACACCTTC. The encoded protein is CASTALTGWNGYTF. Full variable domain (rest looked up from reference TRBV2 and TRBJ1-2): EPEVTQTPSHQVTQMGQEVILRCVPISNHLYFYWYRQILGQKVEFLVSFYNNEISEKSEIFDDQFSVERPDGSNFTLKIRSTKLEDSAMYFCASTALTGWNGYTFGSGTRLTVV.

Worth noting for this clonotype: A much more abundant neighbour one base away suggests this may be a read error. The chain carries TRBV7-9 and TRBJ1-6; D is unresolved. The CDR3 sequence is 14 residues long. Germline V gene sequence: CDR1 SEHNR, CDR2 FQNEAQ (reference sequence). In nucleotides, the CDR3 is TGTGCCAGCAGCCGCGGCTCCTATAATTCACCCCACCACTTT. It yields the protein CASSRGSYNSPHHF.

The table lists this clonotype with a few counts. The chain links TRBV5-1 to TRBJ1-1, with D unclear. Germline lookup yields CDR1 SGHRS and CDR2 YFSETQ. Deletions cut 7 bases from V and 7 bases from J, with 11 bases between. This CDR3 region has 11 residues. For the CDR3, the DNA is TGCGCCAGCTGCTCGACGGTTGAAGCTTTCTTT. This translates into CASCSTVEAFF. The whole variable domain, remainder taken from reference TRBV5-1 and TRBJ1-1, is KAGVTQTPRYLIKTRGQQVTLSCSPISGHRSVSWYQQTPGQGLQFLFEYFSETQRNKGNFPGRFSGRQFSNSRSEMNVSTLELGDSALYLCASCSTVEAFFGQGTRLTVV.

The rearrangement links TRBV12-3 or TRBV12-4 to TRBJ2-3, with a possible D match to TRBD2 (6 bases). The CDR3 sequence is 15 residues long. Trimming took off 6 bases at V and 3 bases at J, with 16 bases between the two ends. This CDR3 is CASSLSEGGTDTQYF. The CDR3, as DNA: TGTGCCAGCAGCCTCTCGGAGGGCGGGACAGATACGCAGTATTTT.

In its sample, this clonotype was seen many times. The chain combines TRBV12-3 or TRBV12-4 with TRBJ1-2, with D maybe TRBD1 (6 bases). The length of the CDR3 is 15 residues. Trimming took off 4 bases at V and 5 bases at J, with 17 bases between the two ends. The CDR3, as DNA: TGTGCCAGCAGTTCTGACGGGGGCAGAGGATATGGCTACACCTTC. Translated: CASSSDGGRGYGYTF.

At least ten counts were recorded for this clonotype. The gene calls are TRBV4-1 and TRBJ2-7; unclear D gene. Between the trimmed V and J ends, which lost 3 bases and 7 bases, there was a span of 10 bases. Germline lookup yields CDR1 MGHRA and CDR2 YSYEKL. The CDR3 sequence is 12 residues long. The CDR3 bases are TGCGCCAGCAGCCAGGGTTTGGGGGAGCAGTACTTC. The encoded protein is CASSQGLGEQYF.

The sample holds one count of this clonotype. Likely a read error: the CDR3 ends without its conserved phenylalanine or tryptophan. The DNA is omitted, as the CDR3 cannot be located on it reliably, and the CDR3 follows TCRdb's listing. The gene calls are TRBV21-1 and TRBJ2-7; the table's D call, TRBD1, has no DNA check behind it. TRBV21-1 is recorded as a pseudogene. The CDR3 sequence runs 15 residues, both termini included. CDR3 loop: CASSCLGQGFYEQYC.

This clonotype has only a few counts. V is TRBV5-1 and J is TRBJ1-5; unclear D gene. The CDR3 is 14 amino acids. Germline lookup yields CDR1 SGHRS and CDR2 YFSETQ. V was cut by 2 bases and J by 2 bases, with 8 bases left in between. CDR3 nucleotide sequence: TGCGCCAGCAGCTTCGAGCCAGGCAATCAGCCCCAGCATTTT. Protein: CASSFEPGNQPQHF.

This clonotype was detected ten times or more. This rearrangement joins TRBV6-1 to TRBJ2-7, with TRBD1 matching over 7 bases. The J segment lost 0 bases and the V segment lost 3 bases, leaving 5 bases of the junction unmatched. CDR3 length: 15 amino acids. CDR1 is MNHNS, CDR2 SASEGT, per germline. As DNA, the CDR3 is TGTGCCAGCAGTGAGGCCGGGACAGTCTCCTACGAGCAGTACTTC. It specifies CASSEAGTVSYEQYF.

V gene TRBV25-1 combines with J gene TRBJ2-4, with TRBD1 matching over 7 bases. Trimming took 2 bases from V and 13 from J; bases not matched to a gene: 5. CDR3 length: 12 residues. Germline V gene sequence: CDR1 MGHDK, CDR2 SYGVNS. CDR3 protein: CASSEDRAVQYF. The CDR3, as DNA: TGTGCCAGCAGTGAAGACAGGGCGGTGCAGTACTTC.

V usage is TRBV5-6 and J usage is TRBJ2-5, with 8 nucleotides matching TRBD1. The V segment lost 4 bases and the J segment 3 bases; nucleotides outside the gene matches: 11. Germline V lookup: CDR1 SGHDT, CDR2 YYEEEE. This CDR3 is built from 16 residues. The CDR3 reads CASSAAYGQGEETQYF. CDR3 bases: TGTGCCAGCAGCGCGGCTTACGGACAGGGCGAAGAGACCCAGTACTTC.

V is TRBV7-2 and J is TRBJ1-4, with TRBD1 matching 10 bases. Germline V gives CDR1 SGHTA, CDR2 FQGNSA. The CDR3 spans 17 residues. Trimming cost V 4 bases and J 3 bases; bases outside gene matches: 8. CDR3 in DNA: TGTGCCAGCAGCTCGGGACAGGGGAGAAGGTCTAATGAAAAACTGTTTTTT. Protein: CASSSGQGRRSNEKLFF.

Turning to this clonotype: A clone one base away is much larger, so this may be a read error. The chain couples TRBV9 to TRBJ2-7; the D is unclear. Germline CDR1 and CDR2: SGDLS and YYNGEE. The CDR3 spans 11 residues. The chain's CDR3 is CAGSKPYEQYF. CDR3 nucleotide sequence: TGTGCCGGCAGCAAACCCTACGAGCAGTACTTC.

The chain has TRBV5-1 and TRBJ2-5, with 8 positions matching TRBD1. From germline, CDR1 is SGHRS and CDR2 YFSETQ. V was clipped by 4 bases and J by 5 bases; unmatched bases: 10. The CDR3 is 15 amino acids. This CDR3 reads CASSPCGQGGETQYF. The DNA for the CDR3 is TGCGCCAGCAGCCCCTGCGGACAGGGTGGGGAGACCCAGTACTTC.

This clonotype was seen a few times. The CDR3 protein is CASSYGGSTGELFF. CDR3 nucleotides: TGTGCCAGCAGTTACGGGGGGAGCACCGGGGAGCTGTTTTTT. The V call is TRBV12-3 or TRBV12-4, the J call TRBJ2-2, with 7 bases aligning to TRBD2. J was trimmed by 4 bases and V by 4 bases; bases with no gene match: 3. This CDR3 has 14 residues.

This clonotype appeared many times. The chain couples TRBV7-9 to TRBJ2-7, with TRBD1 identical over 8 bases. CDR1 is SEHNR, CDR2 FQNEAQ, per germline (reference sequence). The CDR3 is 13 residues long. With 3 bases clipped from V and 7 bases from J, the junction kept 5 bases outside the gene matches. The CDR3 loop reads CASSFGQGREQYF. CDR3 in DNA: TGTGCCAGCAGCTTCGGACAGGGTCGAGAGCAGTACTTC.

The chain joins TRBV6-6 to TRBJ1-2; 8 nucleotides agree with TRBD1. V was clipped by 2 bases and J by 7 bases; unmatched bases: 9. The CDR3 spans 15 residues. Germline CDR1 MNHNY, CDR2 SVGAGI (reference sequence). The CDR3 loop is CASSYTVTGVSGYTF. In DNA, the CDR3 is TGTGCCAGCAGTTACACGGTGACAGGGGTCTCTGGCTACACCTTC.